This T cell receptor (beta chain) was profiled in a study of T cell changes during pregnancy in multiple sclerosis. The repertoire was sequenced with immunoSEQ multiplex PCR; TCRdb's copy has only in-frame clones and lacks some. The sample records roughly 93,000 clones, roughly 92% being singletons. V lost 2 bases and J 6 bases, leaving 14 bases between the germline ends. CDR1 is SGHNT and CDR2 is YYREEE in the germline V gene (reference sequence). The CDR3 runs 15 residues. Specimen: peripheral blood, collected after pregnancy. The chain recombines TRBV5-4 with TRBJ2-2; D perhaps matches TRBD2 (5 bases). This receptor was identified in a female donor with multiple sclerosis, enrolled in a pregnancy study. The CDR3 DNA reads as TGTGCCAGCAGCTTTAGGGCGGGCCCCGCCGGGGAGCTGTTTTTT. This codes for CASSFRAGPAGELFF.